This TCR beta chain was identified in a study of memory B cells and T cells in multiple sclerosis. There are a few counts of this clone. The target antigen is unknown. Measured with immunoSEQ multiplex PCR; TCRdb has only the in-frame clones, and not every one. The sample lists under 50,000 clones; roughly 87% were seen once. After stimulus-free culture, autoproliferating CFSE-dim and non-proliferating CFSE-high T cells were sequenced separately. Roughly 5.2x10^7 CFSE-labeled PBMCs were cultured less than nine days unstimulated, then replicate wells were pooled. Without exogenous stimuli, roughly 0.5 uM CFSE-labeled PBMCs were cultured serum-free. Trimming took off 2 bases at V and 7 bases at J, with 6 bases between the two ends. This CDR3 is 13 amino acids long. Germline CDR1 and CDR2: SEHNR and FQNEAQ (reference sequence). Study results and caveats: Normalization was needed because clone-set size differences affected shared clonotype counts.

The receptor comes from a human donor with multiple sclerosis. Sequencing used PBMCs from blood kept in culture. The chain combines TRBV7-9 with TRBJ1-6, with no clear D. The CDR3 sequence: CASSLSANSPLHF. CDR3 bases: TGTGCCAGCAGCTTATCGGCAAATTCACCCCTCCACTTT.